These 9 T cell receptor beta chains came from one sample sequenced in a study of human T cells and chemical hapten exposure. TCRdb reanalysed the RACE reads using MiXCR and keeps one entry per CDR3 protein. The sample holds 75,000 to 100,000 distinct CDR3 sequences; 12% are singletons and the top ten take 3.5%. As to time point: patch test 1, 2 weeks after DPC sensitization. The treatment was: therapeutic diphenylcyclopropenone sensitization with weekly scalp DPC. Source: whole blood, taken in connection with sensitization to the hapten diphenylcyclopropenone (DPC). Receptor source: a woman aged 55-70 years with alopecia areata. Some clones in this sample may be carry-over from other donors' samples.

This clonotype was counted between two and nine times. The CDR3 loop reads CASSFSPGQQETQYF. The CDR3 DNA sequence: TGCGCCAGCAGCTTCTCGCCGGGACAGCAAGAGACCCAGTACTTC. This sequence joins TRBV5-1 and TRBJ2-5; 7 positions match TRBD1. V trimming: 2 bases; J trimming: 2 bases; junction bases outside the gene matches: 6. CDR1 SGHRS and CDR2 YFSETQ come from the germline V gene. The CDR3 sequence is 15 residues long.

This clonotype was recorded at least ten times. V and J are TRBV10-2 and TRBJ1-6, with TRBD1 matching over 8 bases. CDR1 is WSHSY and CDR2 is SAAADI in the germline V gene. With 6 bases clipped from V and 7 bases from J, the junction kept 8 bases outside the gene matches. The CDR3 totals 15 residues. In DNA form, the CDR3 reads TGCGCCAGCAGGGAAAACGACAGGGGAAATTCACCCCTCCACTTT. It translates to CASRENDRGNSPLHF.

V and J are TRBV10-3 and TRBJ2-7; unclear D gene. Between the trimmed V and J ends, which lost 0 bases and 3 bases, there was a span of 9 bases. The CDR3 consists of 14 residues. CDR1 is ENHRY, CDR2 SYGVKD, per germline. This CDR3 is CAISESGSYYEQYF. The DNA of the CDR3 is TGTGCCATCAGTGAGTCTGGCAGCTACTACGAGCAGTACTTC.

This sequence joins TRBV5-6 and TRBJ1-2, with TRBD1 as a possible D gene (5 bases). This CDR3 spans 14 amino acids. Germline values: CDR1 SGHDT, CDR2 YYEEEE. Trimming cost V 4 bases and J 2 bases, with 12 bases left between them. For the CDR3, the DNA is TGTGCCAGCAGCCCTGGACACACGAACTATGGCTACACCTTC. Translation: CASSPGHTNYGYTF. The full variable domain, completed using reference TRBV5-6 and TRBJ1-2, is DAGVTQSPTHLIKTRGQQVTLRCSPKSGHDTVSWYQQALGQGPQFIFQYYEEEERQRGNFPDRFSGHQFPNYSSELNVNALLLGDSALYLCASSPGHTNYGYTFGSGTRLTVV.

CDR3 sequence: CASSLGTVSPEAFF. The CDR3 bases are TGTGCCAGCAGCCTTGGTACAGTCAGCCCTGAAGCTTTCTTT. The genes are TRBV5-5 and TRBJ1-1; D ambiguous. V lost 4 bases to trimming and J lost 6 bases, with 16 bases between them. Germline lookup yields CDR1 SGHKS and CDR2 YYEKEE (reference sequence). This CDR3 is built from 14 residues.

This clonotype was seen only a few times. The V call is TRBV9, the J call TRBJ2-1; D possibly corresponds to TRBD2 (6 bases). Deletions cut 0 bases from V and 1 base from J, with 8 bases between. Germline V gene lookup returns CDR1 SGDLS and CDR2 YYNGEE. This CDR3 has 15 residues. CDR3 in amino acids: CASSVVGLSYNEQFF. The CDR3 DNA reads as TGTGCCAGCAGCGTAGTTGGACTATCCTACAATGAGCAGTTCTTC.

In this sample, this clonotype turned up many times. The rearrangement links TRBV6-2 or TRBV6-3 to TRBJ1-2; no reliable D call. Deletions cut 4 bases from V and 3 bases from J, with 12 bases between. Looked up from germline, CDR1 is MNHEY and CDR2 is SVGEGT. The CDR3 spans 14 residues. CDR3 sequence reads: CASSSSTVYYGYTF. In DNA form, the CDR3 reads TGTGCCAGCAGTTCTTCCACGGTCTACTATGGCTACACCTTC.

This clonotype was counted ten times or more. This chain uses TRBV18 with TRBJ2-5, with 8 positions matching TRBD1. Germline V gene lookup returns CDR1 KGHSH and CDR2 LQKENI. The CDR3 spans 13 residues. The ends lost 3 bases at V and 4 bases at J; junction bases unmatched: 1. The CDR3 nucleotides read TGTGCCAGCTCACCCGGGACAGGAGAGACCCAGTACTTC. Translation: CASSPGTGETQYF.

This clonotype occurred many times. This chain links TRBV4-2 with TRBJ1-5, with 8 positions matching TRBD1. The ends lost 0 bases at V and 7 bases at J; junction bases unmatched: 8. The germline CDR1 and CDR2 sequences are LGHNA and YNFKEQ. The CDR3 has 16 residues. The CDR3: CASSQEGRGRGQPQHF. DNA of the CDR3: TGTGCCAGCAGCCAAGAAGGCAGGGGGCGCGGACAGCCCCAGCATTTT.